This T cell receptor beta chain appears in the sequencing data of a study of blood T cell repertoires in COVID-19. Study as a whole: PBMCs, B-cell-depleted T cells, or T cells provided the cDNA or gDNA that made up the material.

Deletions cut 0 bases from V and 2 bases from J, with 4 bases between. Germline V gene lookup returns CDR1 GTSNPN and CDR2 SVGIG (reference sequence). There are 12 residues in the CDR3. The protocol was immunoSEQ multiplex PCR, while the TCRdb copy is restricted to in-frame clones and leaves out a portion. The sample shows some 96,000 clones, just under 80% of them seen only once. The source is a man between 70 and 80 years old with active or convalescent COVID-19. The chain has TRBV30 and TRBJ1-2; no clear D. The specimen was peripheral blood. The CDR3 spells CAWSVRNYGYTF. Here the CDR3 DNA reads TGTGCCTGGAGTGTACGGAACTATGGCTACACCTTC.